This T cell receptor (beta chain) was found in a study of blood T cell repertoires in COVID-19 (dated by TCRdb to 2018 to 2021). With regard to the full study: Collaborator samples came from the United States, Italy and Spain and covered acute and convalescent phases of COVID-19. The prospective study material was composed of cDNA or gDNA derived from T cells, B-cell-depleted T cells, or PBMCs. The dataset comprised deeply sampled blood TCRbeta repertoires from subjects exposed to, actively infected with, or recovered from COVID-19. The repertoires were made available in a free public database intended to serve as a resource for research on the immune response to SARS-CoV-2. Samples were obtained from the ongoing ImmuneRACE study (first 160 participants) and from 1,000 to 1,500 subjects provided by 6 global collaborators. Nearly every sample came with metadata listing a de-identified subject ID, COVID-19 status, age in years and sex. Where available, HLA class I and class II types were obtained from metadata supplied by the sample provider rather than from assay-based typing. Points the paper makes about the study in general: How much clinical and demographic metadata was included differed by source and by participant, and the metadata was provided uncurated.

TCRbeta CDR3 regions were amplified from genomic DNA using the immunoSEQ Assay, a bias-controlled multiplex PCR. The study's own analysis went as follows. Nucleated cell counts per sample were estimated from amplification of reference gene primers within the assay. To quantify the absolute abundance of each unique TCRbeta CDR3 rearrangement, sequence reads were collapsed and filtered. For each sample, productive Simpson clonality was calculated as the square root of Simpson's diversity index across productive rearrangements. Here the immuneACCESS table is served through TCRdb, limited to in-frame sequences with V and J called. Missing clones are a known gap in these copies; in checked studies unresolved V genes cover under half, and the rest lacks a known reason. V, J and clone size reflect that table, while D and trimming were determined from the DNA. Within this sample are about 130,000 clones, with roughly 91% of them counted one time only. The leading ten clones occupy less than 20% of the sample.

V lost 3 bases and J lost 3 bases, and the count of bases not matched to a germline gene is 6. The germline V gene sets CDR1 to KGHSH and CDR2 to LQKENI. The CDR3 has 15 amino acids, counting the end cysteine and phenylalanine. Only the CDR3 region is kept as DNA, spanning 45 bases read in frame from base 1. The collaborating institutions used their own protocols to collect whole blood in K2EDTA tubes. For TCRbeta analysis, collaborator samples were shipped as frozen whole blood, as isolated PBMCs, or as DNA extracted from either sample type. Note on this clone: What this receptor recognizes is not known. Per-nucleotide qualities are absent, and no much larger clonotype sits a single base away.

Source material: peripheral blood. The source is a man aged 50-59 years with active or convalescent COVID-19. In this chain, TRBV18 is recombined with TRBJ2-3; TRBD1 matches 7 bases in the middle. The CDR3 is CASSPTGDGTDTQYF. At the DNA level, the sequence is TGTGCCAGCTCACCTACAGGGGATGGGACAGATACGCAGTATTTT.